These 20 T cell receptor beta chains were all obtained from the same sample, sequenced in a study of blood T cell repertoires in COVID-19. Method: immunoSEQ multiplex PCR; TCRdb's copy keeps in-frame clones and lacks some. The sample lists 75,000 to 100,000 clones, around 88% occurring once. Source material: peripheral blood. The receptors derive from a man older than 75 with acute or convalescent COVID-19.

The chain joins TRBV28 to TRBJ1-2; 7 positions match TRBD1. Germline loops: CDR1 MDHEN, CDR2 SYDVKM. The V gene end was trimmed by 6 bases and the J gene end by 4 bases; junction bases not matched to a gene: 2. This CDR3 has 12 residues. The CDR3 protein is CASSRDSYGYTF. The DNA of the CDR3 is TGTGCCAGCAGCAGGGACAGCTATGGCTACACCTTC.

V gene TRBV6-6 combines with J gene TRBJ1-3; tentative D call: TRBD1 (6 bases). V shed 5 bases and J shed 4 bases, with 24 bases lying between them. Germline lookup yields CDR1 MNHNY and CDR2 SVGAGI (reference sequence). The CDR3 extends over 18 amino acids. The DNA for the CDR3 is TGTGCCAGCAGTCCGCCTCGGGGGGGGACAAGGGAAGGAAACACCATATATTTT. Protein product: CASSPPRGGTREGNTIYF.

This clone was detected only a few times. The CDR3 loop reads CATTLGGSYNEQFF. In DNA, the CDR3 is TGTGCCACCACCCTGGGGGGGTCCTACAATGAGCAGTTCTTC. The V and J genes are TRBV10-3 and TRBJ2-1, with 7 nucleotides matching TRBD2. Per the germline V gene, CDR1 is ENHRY and CDR2 is SYGVKD. The J segment lost 1 base and the V segment lost 10 bases, leaving 7 bases of the junction unmatched. The CDR3 is made up of 14 amino acids.

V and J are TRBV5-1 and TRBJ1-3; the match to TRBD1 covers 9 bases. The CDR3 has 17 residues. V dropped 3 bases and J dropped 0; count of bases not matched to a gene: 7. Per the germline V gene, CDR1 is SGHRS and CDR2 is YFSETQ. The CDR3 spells CASSSTGQGTSGNTIYF. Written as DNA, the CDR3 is TGCGCCAGCAGCTCAACAGGACAGGGGACCTCTGGAAACACCATATATTTT.

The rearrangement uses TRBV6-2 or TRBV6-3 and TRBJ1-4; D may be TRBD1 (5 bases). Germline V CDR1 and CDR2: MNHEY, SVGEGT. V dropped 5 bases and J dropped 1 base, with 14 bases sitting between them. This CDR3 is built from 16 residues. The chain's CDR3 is CASSRTGGRTNEKLFF. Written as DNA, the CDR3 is TGTGCCAGCAGTCGAACAGGCGGGAGAACTAATGAAAAACTGTTTTTT.

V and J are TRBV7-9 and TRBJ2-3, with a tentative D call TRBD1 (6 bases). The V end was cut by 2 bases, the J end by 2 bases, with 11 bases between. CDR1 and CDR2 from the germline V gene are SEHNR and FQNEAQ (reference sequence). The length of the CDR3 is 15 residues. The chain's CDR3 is CASSLIGDITDTQYF. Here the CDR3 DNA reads TGTGCCAGCAGCTTAATTGGGGACATCACAGATACGCAGTATTTT.

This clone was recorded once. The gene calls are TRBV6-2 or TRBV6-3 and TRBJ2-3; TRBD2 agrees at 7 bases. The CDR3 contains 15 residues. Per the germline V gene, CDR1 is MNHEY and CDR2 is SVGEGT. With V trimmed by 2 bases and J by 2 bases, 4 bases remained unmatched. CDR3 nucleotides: TGTGCCAGCAGTTACGGTCTAGCGGACACAGATACGCAGTATTTT. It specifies CASSYGLADTDTQYF.

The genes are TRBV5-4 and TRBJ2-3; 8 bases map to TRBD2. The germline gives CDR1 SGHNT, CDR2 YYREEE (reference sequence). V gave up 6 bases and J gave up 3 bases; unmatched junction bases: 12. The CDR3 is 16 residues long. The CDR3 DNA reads TGTGCCAGCAACTCCCAGGCGGGAGGTCGTACAGATACGCAGTATTTT. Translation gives CASNSQAGGRTDTQYF.

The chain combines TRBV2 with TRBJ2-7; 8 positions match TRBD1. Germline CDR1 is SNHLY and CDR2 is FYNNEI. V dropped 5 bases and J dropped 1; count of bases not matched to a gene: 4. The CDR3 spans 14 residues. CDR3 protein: CASSLRTGSYEQYF. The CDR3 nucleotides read TGTGCCAGCAGTTTAAGGACAGGGTCCTACGAGCAGTACTTC.

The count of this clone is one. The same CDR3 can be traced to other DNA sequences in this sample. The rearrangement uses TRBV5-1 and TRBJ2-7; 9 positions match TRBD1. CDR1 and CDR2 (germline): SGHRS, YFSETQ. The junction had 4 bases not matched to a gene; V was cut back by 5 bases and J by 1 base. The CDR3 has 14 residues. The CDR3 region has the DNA TGCGCCAGCAGTTCGACAGGGGGATCCTACGAGCAGTACTTC. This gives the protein CASSSTGGSYEQYF.

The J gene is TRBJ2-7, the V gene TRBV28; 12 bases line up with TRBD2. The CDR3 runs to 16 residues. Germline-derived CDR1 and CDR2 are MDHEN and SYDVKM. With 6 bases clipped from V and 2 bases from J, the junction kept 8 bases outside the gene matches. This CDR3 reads CASSRTSGANPYEQYF. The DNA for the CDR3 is TGTGCCAGCAGCCGGACTAGCGGGGCCAACCCCTACGAGCAGTACTTC.

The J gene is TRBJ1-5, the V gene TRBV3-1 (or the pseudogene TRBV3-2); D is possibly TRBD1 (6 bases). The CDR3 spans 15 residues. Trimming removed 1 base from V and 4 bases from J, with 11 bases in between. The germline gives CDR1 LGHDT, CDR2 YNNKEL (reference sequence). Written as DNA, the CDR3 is TGTGCCAGCAGCCAAGGAAACAGGGCTAATCAGCCCCAGCATTTT. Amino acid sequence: CASSQGNRANQPQHF.

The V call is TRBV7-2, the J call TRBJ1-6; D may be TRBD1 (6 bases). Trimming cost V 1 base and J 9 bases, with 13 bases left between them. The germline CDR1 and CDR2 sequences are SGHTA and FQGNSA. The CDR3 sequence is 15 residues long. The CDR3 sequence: CASSLERTAISPLHF. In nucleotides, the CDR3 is TGTGCCAGCAGCTTAGAAAGGACAGCAATTTCACCCCTCCACTTT.

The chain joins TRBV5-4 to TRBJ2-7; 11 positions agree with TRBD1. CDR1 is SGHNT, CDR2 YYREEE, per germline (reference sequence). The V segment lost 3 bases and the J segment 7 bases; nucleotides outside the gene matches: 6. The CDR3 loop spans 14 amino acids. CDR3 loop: CASSWDRGLGEQYF. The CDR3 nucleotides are TGTGCCAGCAGCTGGGACAGGGGGTTGGGGGAGCAGTACTTC.

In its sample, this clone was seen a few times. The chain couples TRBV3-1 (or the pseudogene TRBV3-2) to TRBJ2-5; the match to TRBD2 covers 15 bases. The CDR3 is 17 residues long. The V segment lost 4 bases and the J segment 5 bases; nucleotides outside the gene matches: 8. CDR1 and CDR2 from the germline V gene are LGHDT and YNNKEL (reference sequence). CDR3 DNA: TGTGCCAGCAGCCCCCGGACTAGCGGGAGGGCCAGTGAGACCCAGTACTTC. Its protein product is CASSPRTSGRASETQYF.

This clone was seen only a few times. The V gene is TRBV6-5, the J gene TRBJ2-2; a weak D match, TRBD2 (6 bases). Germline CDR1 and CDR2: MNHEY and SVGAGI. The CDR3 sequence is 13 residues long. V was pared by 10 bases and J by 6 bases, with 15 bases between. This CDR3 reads CATLRTGAGELFF. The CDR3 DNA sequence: TGTGCCACCCTCAGGACGGGAGCCGGGGAGCTGTTTTTT.

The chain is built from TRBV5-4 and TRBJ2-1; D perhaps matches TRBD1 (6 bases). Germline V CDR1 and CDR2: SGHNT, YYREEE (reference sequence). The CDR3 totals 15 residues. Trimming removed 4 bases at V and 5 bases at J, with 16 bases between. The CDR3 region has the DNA TGTGCCAGCAGCCGGGTGGGGACACCCAACAATGAGCAGTTCTTC. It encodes CASSRVGTPNNEQFF.

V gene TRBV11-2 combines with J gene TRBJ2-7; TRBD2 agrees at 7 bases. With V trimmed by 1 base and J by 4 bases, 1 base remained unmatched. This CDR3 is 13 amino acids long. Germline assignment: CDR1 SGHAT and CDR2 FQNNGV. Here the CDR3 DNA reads TGTGCCAGCAGCTTAGGGGAGGGGTACGAGCAGTACTTC. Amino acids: CASSLGEGYEQYF.

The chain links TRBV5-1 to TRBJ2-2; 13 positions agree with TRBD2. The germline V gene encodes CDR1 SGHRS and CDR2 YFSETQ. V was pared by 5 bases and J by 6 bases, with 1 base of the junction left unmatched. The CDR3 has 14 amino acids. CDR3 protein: CASRGLAGAGELFF. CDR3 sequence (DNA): TGCGCCAGCAGAGGACTAGCGGGAGCCGGGGAGCTGTTTTTT.

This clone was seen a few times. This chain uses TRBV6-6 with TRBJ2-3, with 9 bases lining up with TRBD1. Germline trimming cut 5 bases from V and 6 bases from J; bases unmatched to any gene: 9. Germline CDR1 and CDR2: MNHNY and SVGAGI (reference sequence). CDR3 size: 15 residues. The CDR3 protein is CASSQRQGGRDTQYF. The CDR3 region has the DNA TGTGCCAGCAGTCAGAGACAGGGGGGGAGGGATACGCAGTATTTT.